This record looks at one T cell receptor beta chain sequence and its context. Its antigen remains unknown. The data were taken from a study of cytomegalovirus exposure and HLA in healthy donors. The PCR employed 60 Vbeta primers together with 13 Jbeta primers. The table came from immunoSEQ multiplex PCR; TCRdb's copy has only in-frame clones and leaves some out. The sample has under 200,000 clones; around 80% are singletons. Points from the study as a whole: Some V segments, including TRBV6-2 and TRBV6-3, were excluded as indistinguishable.

CDR3 length equals 16 residues. V was clipped by 1 base and J by 3 bases, with 15 bases between them. Germline CDR1 reads MNHEY; CDR2 reads SVGAGI. V gene TRBV6-5 combines with J gene TRBJ1-1; D is perhaps TRBD1 (5 bases). The specimen was PBMCs. This sequence originates from a woman in her fifties or sixties in good health and CMV-seronegative. CDR3 loop: CASSYYSRGKDTEAFF. CDR3 sequence (DNA): TGTGCCAGCAGTTACTATAGTAGGGGAAAAGACACTGAAGCTTTCTTT.